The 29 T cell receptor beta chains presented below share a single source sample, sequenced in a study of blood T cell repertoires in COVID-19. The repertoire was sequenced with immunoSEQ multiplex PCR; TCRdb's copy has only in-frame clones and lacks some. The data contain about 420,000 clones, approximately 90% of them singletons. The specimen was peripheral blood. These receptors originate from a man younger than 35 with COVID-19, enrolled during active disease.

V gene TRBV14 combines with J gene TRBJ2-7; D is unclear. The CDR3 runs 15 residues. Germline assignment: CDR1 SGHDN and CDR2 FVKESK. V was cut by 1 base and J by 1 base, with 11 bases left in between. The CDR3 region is CASSQVAGRSYEQYF. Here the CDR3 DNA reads TGTGCCAGCAGCCAAGTTGCAGGCCGATCCTACGAGCAGTACTTC.

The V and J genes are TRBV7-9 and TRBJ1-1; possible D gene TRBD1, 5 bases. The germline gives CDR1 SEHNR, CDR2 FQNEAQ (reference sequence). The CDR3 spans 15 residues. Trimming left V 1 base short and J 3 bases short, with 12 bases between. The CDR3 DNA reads TGTGCCAGCAGCTTAGGACGGGGGTTGGACACTGAAGCTTTCTTT. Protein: CASSLGRGLDTEAFF.

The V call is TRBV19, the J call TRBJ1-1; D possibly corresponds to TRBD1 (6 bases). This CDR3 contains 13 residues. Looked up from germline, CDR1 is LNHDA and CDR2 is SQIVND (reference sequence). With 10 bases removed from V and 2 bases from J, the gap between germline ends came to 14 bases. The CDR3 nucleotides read TGTGCCACCCATGACAGGCTTAACACTGAAGCTTTCTTT. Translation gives CATHDRLNTEAFF. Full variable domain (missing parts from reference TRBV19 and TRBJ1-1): DGGITQSPKYLFRKEGQNVTLSCEQNLNHDAMYWYRQDPGQGLRLIYYSQIVNDFQKGDIAEGYSVSREKKESFPLTVTSAQKNPTAFYLCATHDRLNTEAFFGQGTRLTVV.

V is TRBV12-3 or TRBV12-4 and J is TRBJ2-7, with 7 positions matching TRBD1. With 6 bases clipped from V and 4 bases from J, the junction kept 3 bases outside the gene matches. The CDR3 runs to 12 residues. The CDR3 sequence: CASSQGVYEQYF. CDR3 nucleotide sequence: TGTGCCAGCAGCCAGGGGGTATACGAGCAGTACTTC.

DNA of the CDR3: TGCGCCAGCAGTGAGTCGAGGGACACCGGGGAGCTGTTTTTT. Protein sequence: CASSESRDTGELFF. The V call is TRBV10-2, the J call TRBJ2-2; perhaps TRBD2 as D (5 bases). The V end was cut by 0 bases, the J end by 3 bases, with 5 bases between. Germline V gene data show CDR1 as WSHSY and CDR2 as SAAADI. The CDR3 totals 14 residues.

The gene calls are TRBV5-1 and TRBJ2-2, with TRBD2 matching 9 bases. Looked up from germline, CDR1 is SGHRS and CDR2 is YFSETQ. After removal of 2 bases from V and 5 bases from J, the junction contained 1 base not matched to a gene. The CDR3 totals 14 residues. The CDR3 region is CASSFTSGTGELFF. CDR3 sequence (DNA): TGCGCCAGCAGCTTCACTAGCGGGACCGGGGAGCTGTTTTTT.

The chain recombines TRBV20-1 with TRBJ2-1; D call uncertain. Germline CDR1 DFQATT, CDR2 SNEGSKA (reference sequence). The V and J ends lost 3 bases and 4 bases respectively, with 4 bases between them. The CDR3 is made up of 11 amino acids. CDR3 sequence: CSARAYNEQFF. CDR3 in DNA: TGCAGTGCTAGGGCTTACAATGAGCAGTTCTTC.

CDR3 in DNA: TGTGCCAGCAGCTTGGTAATTGGGAGCGGGGGGGCCACAGATACGCAGTATTTT. Residues: CASSLVIGSGGATDTQYF. The V gene is TRBV5-4, the J gene TRBJ2-3, with 10 bases identical to TRBD2. This CDR3 region has 18 residues. The trim removed 0 bases at V and 2 bases at J, leaving 9 bases unmatched. Germline CDR1 reads SGHNT; CDR2 reads YYREEE (reference sequence).

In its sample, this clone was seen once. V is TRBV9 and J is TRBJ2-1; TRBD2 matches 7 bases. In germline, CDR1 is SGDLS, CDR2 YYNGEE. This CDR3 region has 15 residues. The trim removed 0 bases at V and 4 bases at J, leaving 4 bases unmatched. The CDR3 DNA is TGTGCCAGCAGCGTAGCGGGACTACTTTACAATGAGCAGTTCTTC. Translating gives CASSVAGLLYNEQFF.

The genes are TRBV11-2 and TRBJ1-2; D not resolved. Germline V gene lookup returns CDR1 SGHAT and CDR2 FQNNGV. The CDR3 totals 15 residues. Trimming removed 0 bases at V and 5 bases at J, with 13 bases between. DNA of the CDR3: TGTGCCAGCAGCTTAGATTCTCTGCAGCGGTATGGCTACACCTTC. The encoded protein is CASSLDSLQRYGYTF.

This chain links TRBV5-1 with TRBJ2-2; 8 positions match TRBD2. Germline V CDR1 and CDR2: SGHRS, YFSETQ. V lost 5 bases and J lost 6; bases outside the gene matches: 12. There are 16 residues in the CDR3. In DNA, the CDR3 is TGCGCCAGCAGTCTCGCGCGGGGGGCCGGCGCCGGGGAGCTGTTTTTT. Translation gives CASSLARGAGAGELFF.

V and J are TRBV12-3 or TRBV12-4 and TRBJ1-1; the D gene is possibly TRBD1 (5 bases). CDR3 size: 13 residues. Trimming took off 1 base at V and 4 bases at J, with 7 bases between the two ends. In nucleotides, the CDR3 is TGTGCCAGCAGTTTAGGGGGGGGCACTGAAGCTTTCTTT. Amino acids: CASSLGGGTEAFF.

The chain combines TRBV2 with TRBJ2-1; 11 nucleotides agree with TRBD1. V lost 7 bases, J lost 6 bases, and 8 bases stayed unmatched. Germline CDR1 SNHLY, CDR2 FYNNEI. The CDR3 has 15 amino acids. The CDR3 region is CASILGTGGLNEQFF. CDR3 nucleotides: TGTGCCAGCATATTGGGGACAGGGGGTCTCAATGAGCAGTTCTTC.

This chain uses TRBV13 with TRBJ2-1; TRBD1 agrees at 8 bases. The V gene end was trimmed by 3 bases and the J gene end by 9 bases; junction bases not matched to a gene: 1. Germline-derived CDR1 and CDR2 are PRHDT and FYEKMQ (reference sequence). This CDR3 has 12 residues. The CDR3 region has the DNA TGTGCCAGCAGCTTGACAGGGGTTGAGCAGTTCTTC. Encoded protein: CASSLTGVEQFF.

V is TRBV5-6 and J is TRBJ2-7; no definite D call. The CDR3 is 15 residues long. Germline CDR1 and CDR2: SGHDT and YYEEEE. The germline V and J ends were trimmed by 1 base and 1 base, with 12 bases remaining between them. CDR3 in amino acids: CASSLPASSSYEQYF. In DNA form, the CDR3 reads TGTGCCAGCAGCTTGCCTGCGTCCTCTTCCTACGAGCAGTACTTC.

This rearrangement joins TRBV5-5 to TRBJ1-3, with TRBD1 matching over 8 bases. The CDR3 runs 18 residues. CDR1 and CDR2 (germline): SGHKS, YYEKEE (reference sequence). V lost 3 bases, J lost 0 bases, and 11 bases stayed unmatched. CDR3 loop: CASSSLYTDRASGNTIYF. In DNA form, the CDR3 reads TGTGCCAGCAGCTCGCTCTATACGGACAGGGCCTCTGGAAACACCATATATTTT.

DNA for the CDR3: TGTGCCTGGAGTGCCCCCGTCAGCGGGAGGGCCCGGTGGCAGTATTTT. Translated, it gives CAWSAPVSGRARWQYF. The chain has TRBV30 and TRBJ2-3; 10 nucleotides line up with TRBD2. Germline V gene lookup returns CDR1 GTSNPN and CDR2 SVGIG (reference sequence). J gave up 11 bases and V 1 base, and 15 bases lay outside the gene matches. The CDR3 contains 16 residues.

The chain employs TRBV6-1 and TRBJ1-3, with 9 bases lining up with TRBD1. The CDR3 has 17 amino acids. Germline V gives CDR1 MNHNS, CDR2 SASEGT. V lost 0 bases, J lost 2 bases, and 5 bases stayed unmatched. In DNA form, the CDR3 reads TGTGCCAGCAGTGAAGCCCTCTGGACAGGGGCTGGAAACACCATATATTTT. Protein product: CASSEALWTGAGNTIYF.

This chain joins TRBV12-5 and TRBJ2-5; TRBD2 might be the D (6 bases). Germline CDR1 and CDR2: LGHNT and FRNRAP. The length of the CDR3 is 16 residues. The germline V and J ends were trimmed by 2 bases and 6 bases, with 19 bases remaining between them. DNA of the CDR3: TGTGCTAGTGGTTTGACGGGAGTCTGGGGTTGGAAGACCCAGTACTTC. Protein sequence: CASGLTGVWGWKTQYF. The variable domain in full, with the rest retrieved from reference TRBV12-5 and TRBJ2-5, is DARVTQTPRHKVTEMGQEVTMRCQPILGHNTVFWYRQTMMQGLELLAYFRNRAPLDDSGMPKDRFSAEMPDATLATLKIQPSEPRDSAVYFCASGLTGVWGWKTQYFGPGTRLLVL.

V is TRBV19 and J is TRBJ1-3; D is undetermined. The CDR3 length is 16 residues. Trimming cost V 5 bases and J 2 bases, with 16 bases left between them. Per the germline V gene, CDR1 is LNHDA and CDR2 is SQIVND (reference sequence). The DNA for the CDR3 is TGTGCCAGTAGTTCCCGAGGAGGGAGCGCTGGAAACACCATATATTTT. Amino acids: CASSSRGGSAGNTIYF.

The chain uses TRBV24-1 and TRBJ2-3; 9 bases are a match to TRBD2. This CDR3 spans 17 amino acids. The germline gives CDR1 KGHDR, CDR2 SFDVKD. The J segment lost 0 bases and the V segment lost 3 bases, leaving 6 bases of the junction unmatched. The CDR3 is CATSDPKAGGSTDTQYF. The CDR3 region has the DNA TGTGCCACCAGTGATCCAAAAGCGGGGGGAAGCACAGATACGCAGTATTTT.

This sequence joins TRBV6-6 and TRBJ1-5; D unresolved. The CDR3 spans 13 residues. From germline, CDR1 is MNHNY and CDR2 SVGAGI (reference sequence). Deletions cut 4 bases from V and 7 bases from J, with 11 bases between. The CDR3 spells CASSSSDFQPQHF. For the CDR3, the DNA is TGTGCCAGCAGTTCCTCGGACTTCCAGCCCCAGCATTTT.

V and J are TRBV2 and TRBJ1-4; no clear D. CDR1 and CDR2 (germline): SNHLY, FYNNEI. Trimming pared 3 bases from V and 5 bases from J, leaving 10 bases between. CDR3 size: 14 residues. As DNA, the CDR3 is TGTGCCAGCAGTGACGGGGTTGCGAATGAAAAACTGTTTTTT. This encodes CASSDGVANEKLFF.

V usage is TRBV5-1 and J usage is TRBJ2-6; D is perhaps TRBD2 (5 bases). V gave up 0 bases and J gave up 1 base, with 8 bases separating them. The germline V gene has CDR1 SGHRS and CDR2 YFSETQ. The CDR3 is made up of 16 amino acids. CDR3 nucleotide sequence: TGCGCCAGCAGCTTGGTGAGGGAATCTGGGGCCAACGTCCTGACTTTC. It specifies CASSLVRESGANVLTF.

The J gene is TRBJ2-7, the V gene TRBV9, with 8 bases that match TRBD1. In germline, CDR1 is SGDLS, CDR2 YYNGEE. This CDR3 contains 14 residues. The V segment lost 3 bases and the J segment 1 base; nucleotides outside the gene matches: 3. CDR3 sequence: CASSGGQGSYEQYF. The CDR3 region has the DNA TGTGCCAGCAGCGGCGGACAGGGATCCTACGAGCAGTACTTC.

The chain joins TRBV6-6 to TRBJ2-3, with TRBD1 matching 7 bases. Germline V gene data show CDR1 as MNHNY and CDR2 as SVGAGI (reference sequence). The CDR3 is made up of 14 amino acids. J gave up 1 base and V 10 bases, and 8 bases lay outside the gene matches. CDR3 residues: CATQKGGRTDTQYF. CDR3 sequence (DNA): TGTGCCACTCAAAAAGGGGGCCGCACAGATACGCAGTATTTT.

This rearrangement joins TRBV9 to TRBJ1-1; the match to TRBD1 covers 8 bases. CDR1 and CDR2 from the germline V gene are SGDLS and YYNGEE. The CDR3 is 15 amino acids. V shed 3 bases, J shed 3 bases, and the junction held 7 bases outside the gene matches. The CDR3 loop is CASSADRVVHTEAFF. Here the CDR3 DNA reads TGTGCCAGCAGCGCGGACAGGGTTGTTCACACTGAAGCTTTCTTT.

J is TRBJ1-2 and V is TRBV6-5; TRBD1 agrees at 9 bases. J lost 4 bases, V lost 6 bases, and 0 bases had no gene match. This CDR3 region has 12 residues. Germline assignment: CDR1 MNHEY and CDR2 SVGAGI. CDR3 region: CASRDRGYGYTF. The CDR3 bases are TGTGCCAGCAGGGACAGGGGCTATGGCTACACCTTC.

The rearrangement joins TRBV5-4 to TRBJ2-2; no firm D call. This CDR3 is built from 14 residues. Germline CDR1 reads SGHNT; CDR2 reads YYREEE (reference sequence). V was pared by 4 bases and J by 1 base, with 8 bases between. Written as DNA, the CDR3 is TGTGCCAGCAGCCCAAGCATGAACACCGGGGAGCTGTTTTTT. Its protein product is CASSPSMNTGELFF.